This TCR beta chain was documented in a study of T cells in Graves' hyperthyroidism and ophthalmopathy. V lost 10 bases to trimming and J lost 7 bases; unmatched junction nucleotides: 16. The CDR3 consists of 16 residues. The germline gives CDR1 MNHEY, CDR2 SVGAGI. The CDR3 regions of TCR beta were amplified from RNA transcripts. Primed by the HTBI set, a first-round RT-PCR was run on the TCR CDR3. TCRdb used MiXCR to reprocess the multiplex PCR reads, holding one entry per CDR3 protein. The sample has fewer than 750,000 distinct CDR3 sequences; approximately 44% are singletons. J is TRBJ1-6 and V is TRBV6-5; 7 bases fit TRBD1. The source material was peripheral blood or thyroid tissue (not recorded which). The receptor was isolated from a woman younger than 30 with Graves' hyperthyroidism. The CDR3 is CAILGKGAQENSPLHF. In nucleotides, the CDR3 is TGTGCCATCTTGGGGAAGGGGGCCCAAGAAAATTCACCCCTCCACTTT.